These T cell receptor beta chains were read from a single sample in a study of blood T cells in healthy people across ages. TCRdb reprocessed the 5' RACE reads via MiXCR and lists one record per CDR3 protein. The repertoire includes around 1.5 million distinct CDR3 sequences, roughly a third of them detected once, and about 10% sits in the top ten. Sample: blood. Every receptor here comes from a woman aged 25-40 years in good health. Both conserved end residues are part of each CDR3.

J | V | CDR3
TRBJ2-1 | TRBV9 | CASSGTGLAGNNEQFF
TRBJ2-5 | TRBV27 | CASAPTSGRAVGETQYF
TRBJ2-1 | TRBV20-1 | CSVARGHSYNEQFF
TRBJ2-2 | TRBV12-3/TRBV12-4 | CASSSSGQGAHSGELFF
TRBJ1-2 | TRBV5-1 | CASWTPNYGYTF
TRBJ2-1 | TRBV5-1 | CASSGRDRGDEQFF
TRBJ2-6 | TRBV5-1 | CASSPRDSSGANVLTF
TRBJ2-7 | TRBV6-6 | CASREGTSGYEQYF
TRBJ1-2 | TRBV6-1 | CASSAYDFNYGYTF
TRBJ2-5 | TRBV6-1 | CASSGVFETQYF
TRBJ2-5 | TRBV7-6 | CASSLTPGDGTQYF
TRBJ1-4 | TRBV4-1 | CASSQDSRRGGTNEKLFF
TRBJ2-1 | TRBV3-1 | CASSPGGVEQFF
TRBJ1-2 | TRBV29-1 | CSVDGNSNYGYTF
TRBJ2-1 | TRBV20-1 | CSATHRVFLLTEQFF
TRBJ2-7 | TRBV7-9 | CACSRGLAGGGEQYF
TRBJ1-1 | TRBV24-1 | CAARPRDRNTEAFF
TRBJ2-1 | TRBV30 | CAWQGGNEQFF
TRBJ2-3 | TRBV20-1 | CSARETSSGPSTDTQYF
TRBJ1-2 | TRBV27 | CASSRDRGASGYTF
TRBJ2-4 | TRBV12-3/TRBV12-4 | CASNRQRGATKNIQYF
TRBJ1-4 | TRBV15 | CATSRSRVANEKLFF
TRBJ2-3 | TRBV12-3/TRBV12-4 | CASSPGYQGSTDTQYF
TRBJ2-3 | TRBV10-3 | CAISDDRARTTQYF
TRBJ1-5 | TRBV29-1 | CSVGLDSKNQPQHF
TRBJ2-7 | TRBV7-9 | CASSLGGLAGASYF
TRBJ1-2 | TRBV3-1 | CASSQGPAYLGGYTF
TRBJ2-2 | TRBV5-1 | CASSLIGNQNTGELFF
TRBJ1-2 | TRBV25-1 | CASSDVGIYGYTF
TRBJ1-5 | TRBV5-1 | CASKPTDISSEPQHF
TRBJ2-2 | TRBV29-1 | CSAPQPGTPGELFF
TRBJ1-1 | TRBV11-2 | CASSFSDRPGGAAFF
TRBJ2-2 | TRBV6-5 | CASSYGQPNTGELFF
TRBJ2-1 | TRBV7-8 | CASSRMRQGMNNEQFF
TRBJ2-5 | TRBV7-3 | CASSLSPGMGGEQYF
TRBJ2-2 | TRBV20-1 | CSARAPLAHTGELFF
TRBJ1-2 | TRBV20-1 | CSARDPGNYGYTF
TRBJ2-1 | TRBV7-9 | CASSPPAAGIGEQFF
TRBJ2-5 | TRBV7-2 | CASSLRGLAGGPLTQETQYF
TRBJ2-1 | TRBV2 | CASKSSSYNEQFF
TRBJ2-1 | TRBV20-1 | CSASKGLASYNEQFF
TRBJ2-7 | TRBV4-1 | CASSRVEGLGRSSYEQYF
TRBJ1-2 | TRBV29-1 | CSVELHAGDGYTF
TRBJ2-1 | TRBV6-1 | CASSDPGLANNEQFF
TRBJ2-1 | TRBV30 | CAYRTGNRNEQFF
TRBJ1-1 | TRBV9 | CASSAGENAEAFF
TRBJ2-5 | TRBV20-1 | CSATAFSGTGGGKTQYF
TRBJ1-1 | TRBV20-1 | CSATSGHTEAFF
TRBJ2-7 | TRBV20-1 | CSARGNGRGSYEQYF
TRBJ2-3 | TRBV6-5 | CASNYSSPLTGGTDTQYF
TRBJ1-2 | TRBV10-1 | CASSEGRGGYTF
TRBJ1-2 | TRBV5-1 | CASSLPGTIDYGYTF
TRBJ1-4 | TRBV5-1 | CASSLGSSSTNEKLFF
TRBJ1-2 | TRBV6-5 | CASSSRTGEGYTF
TRBJ2-5 | TRBV6-5 | CASSPDRGGTQYF
TRBJ2-1 | TRBV7-8 | CASSRGTGPYNEQFF
TRBJ2-1 | TRBV27 | CASSFLAGESSYNEQFF
TRBJ1-1 | TRBV6-5 | CASSSSTGSNTEAFF
TRBJ2-3 | TRBV5-1 | CASSLPGLAALGADTQYF